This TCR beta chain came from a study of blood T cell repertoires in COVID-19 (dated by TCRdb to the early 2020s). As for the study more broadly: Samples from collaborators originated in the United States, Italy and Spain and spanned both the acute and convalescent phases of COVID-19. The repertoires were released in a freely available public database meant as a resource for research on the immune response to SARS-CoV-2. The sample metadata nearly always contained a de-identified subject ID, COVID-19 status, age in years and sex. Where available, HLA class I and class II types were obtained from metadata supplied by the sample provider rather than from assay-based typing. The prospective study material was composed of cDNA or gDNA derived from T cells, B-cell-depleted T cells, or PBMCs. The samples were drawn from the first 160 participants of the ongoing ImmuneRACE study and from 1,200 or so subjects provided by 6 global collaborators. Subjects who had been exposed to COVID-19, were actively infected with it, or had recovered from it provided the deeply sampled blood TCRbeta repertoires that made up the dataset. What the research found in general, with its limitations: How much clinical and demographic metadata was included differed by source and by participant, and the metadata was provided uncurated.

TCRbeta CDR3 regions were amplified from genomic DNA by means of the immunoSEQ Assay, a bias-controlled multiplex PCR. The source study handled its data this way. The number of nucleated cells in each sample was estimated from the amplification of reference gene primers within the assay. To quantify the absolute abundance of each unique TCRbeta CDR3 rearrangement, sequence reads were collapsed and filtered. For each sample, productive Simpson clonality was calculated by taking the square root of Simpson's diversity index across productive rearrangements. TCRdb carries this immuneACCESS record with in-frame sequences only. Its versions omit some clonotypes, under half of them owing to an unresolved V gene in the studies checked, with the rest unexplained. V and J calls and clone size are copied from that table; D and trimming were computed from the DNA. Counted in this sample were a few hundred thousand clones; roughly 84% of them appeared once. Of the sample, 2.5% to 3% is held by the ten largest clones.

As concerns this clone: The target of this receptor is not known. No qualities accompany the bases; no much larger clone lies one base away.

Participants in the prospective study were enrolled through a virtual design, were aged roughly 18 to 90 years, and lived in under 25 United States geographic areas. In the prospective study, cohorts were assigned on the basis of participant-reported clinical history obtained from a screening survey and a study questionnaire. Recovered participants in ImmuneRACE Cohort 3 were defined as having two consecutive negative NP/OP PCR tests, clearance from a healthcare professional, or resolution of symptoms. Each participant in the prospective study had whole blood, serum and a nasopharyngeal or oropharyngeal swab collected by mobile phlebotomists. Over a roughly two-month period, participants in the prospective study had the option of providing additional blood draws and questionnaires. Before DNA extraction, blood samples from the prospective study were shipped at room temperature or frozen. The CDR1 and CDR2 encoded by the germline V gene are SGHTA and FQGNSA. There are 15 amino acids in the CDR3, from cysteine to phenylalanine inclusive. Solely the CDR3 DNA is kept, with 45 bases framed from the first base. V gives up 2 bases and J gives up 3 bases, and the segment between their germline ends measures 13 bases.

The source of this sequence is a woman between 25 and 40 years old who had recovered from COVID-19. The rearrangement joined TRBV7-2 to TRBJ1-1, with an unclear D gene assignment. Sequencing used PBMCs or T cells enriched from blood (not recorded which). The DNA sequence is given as TGTGCCAGCAGCTTATACGGGATTTTCGACACTGAAGCTTTCTTT. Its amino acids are CASSLYGIFDTEAFF.